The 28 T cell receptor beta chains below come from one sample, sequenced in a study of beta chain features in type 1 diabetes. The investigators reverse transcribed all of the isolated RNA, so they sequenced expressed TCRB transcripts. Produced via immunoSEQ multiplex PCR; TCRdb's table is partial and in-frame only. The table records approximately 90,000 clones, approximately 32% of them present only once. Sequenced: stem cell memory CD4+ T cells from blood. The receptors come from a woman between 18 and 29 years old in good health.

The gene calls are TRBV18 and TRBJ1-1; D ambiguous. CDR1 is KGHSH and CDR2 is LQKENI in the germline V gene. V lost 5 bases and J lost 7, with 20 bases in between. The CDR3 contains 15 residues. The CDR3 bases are TGTGCCAGCTCATCACTCACGATGGAGAGCGGTGAAGCTTTCTTT. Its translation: CASSSLTMESGEAFF.

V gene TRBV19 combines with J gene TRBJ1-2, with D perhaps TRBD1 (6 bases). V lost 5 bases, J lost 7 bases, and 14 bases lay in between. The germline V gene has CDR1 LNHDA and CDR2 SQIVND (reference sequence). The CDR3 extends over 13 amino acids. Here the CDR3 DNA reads TGTGCCAGTAGTCCCGACAGGTCGGCTGGCTACACCTTC. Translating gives CASSPDRSAGYTF.

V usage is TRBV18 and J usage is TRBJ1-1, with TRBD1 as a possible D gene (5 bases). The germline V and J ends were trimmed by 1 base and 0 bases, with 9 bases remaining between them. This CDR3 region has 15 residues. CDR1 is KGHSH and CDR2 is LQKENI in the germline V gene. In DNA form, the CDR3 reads TGTGCCAGCTCACCACGTACAGGCCTGAACACTGAAGCTTTCTTT. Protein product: CASSPRTGLNTEAFF.

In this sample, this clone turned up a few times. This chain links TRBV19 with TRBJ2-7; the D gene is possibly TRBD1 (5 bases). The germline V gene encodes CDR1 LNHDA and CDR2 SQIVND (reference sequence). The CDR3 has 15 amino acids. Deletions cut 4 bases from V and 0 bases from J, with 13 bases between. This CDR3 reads CASSRGWGNSYEQYF. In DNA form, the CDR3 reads TGTGCCAGTAGTAGGGGCTGGGGTAACTCCTACGAGCAGTACTTC.

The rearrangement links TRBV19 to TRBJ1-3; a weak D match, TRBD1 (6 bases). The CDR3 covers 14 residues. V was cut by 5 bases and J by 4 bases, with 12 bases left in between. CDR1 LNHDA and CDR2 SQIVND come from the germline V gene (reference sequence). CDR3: CASSSPGVGNTIYF. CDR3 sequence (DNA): TGTGCCAGTAGTTCCCCAGGGGTCGGAAACACCATATATTTT.

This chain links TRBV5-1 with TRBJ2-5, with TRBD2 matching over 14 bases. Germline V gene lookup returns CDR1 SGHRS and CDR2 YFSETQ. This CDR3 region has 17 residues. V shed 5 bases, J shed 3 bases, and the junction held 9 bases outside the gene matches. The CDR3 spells CASRLGTSGRGEETQYF. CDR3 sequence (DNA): TGCGCCAGCAGACTCGGGACTAGCGGGAGAGGGGAAGAGACCCAGTACTTC.

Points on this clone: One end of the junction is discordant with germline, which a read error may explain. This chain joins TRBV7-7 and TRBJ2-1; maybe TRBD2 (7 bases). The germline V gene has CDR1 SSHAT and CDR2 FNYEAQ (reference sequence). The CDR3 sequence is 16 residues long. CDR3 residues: CASSLRGGVSKNEQFF. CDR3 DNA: TGTGCTAGCAGCCTCAGAGGGGGGGTCTCTAAGAATGAGCAGTTCTTC.

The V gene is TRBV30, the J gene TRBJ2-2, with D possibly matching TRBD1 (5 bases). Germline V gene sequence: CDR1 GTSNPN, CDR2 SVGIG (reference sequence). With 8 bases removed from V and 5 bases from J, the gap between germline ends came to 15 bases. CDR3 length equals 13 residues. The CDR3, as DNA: TGTGCCCGGTCTTTAGGGGCAACCGGGGAGCTGTTTTTT. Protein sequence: CARSLGATGELFF.

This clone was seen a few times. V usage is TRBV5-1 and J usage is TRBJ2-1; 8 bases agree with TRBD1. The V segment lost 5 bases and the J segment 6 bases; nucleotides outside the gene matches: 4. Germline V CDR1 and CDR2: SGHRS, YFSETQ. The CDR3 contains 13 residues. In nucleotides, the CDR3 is TGCGCCAGCAGTCCGGACAGGGCCAATGAGCAGTTCTTC. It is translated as CASSPDRANEQFF. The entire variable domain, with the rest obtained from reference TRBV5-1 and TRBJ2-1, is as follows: KAGVTQTPRYLIKTRGQQVTLSCSPISGHRSVSWYQQTPGQGLQFLFEYFSETQRNKGNFPGRFSGRQFSNSRSEMNVSTLELGDSALYLCASSPDRANEQFFGPGTRLTVL.

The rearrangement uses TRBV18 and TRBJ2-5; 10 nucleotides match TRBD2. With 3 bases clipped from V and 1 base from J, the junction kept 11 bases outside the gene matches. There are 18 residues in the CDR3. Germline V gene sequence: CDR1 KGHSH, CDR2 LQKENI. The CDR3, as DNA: TGTGCCAGCTCACCCAGCCACGCCGGGACTAGCGTCCAAGAGACCCAGTACTTC. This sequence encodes CASSPSHAGTSVQETQYF.

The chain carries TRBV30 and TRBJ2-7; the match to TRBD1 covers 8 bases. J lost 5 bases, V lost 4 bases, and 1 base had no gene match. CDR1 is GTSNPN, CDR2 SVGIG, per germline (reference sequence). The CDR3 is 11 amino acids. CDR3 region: CAWTGGNEQYF. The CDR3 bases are TGTGCCTGGACAGGGGGCAACGAGCAGTACTTC.

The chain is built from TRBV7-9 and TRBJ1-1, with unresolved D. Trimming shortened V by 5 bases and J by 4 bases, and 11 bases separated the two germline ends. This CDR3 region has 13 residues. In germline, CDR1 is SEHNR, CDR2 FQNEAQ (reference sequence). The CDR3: CASSLRPGTEAFF. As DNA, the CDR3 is TGTGCCAGCAGCCTCCGACCGGGCACTGAAGCTTTCTTT.

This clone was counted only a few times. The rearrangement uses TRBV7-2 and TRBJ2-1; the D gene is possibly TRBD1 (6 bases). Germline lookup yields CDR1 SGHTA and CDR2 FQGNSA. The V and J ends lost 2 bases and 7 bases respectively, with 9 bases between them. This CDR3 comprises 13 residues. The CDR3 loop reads CASSLWGLNEQFF. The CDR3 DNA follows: TGTGCCAGCAGCTTATGGGGGCTGAATGAGCAGTTCTTC.

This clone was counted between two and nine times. CDR3 sequence (DNA): TGTGCCAGCAGCGTTGGGCAGGTCCTATCACAAAACAATGAGCAGTTCTTC. Translated, it gives CASSVGQVLSQNNEQFF. The rearrangement joins TRBV9 to TRBJ2-1; D is unresolved. Between the trimmed V and J ends, which lost 2 bases and 5 bases, there was a span of 20 bases. This CDR3 region has 17 residues. Germline V gene data show CDR1 as SGDLS and CDR2 as YYNGEE.

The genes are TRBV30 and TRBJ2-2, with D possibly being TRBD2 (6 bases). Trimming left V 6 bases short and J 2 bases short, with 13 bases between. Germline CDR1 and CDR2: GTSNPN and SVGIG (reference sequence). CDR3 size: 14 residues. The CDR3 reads CACLIGGNTGELFF. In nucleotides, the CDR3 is TGTGCCTGTCTAATCGGGGGTAACACCGGGGAGCTGTTTTTT.

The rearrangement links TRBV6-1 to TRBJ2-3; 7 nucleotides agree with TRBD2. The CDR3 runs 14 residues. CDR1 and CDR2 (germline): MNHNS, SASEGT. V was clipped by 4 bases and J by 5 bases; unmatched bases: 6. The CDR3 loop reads CASSVVTSEDTQYF. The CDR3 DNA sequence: TGTGCCAGCAGTGTCGTCACTAGCGAAGATACGCAGTATTTT.

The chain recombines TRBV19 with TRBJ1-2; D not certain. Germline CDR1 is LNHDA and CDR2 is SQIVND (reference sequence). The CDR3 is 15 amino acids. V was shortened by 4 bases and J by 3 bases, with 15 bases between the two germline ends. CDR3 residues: CASSTRAGSYYGYTF. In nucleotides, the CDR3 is TGTGCCAGTAGTACCCGTGCGGGTTCCTACTATGGCTACACCTTC.

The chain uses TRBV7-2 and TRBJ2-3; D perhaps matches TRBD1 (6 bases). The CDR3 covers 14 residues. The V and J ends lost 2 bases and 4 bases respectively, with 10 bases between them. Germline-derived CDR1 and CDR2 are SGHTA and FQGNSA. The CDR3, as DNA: TGTGCCAGCAGCTTACAGGGGCAGGCAGATACGCAGTATTTT. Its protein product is CASSLQGQADTQYF.

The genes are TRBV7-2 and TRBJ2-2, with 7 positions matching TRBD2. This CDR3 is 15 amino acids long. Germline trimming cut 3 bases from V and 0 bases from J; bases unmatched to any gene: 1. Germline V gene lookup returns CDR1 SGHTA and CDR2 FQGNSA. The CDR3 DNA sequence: TGTGCCAGCAGCTTGGGGGGGGCGAACACCGGGGAGCTGTTTTTT. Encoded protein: CASSLGGANTGELFF. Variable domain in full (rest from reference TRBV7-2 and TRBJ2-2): GAGVSQSPSNKVTEKGKDVELRCDPISGHTALYWYRQSLGQGLEFLIYFQGNSAPDKSGLPSDRFSAERTGGSVSTLTIQRTQQEDSAVYLCASSLGGANTGELFFGEGSRLTVL.

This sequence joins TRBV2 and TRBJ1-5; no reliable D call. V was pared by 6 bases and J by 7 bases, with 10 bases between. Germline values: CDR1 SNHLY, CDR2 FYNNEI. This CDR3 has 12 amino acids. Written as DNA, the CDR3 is TGTGCCAGCAGGCGCACAGAGCAGCCCCAGCATTTT. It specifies CASRRTEQPQHF. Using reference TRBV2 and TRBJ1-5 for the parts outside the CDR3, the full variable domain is EPEVTQTPSHQVTQMGQEVILRCVPISNHLYFYWYRQILGQKVEFLVSFYNNEISEKSEIFDDQFSVERPDGSNFTLKIRSTKLEDSAMYFCASRRTEQPQHFGDGTRLSIL.

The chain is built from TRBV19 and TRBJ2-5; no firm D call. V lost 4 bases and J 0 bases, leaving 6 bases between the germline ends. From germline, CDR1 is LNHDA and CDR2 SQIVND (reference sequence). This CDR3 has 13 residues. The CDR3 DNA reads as TGTGCCAGTAGTAAGCAATACCAAGAGACCCAGTACTTC. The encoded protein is CASSKQYQETQYF.

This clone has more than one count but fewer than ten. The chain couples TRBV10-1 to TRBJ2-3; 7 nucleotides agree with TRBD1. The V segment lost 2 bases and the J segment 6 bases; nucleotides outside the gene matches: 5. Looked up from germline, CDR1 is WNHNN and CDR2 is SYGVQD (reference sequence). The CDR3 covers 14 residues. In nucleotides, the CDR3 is TGCGCCAGCAGTGAGACAGGGGCGCACGATACGCAGTATTTT. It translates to CASSETGAHDTQYF.

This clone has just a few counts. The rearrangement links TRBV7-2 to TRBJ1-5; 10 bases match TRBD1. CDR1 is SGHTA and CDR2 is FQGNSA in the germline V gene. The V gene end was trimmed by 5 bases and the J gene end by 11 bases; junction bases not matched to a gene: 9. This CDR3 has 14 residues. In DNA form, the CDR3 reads TGTGCCAGCAGCCAAATGGGACAGGGGCTGTCCCAGCATTTT. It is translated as CASSQMGQGLSQHF.

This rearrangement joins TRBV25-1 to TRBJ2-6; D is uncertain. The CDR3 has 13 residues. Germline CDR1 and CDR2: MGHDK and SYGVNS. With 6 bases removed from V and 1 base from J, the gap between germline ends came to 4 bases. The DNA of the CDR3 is TGTGCCAGCAGCCTTTCTGGGGCCAACGTCCTGACTTTC. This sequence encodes CASSLSGANVLTF.

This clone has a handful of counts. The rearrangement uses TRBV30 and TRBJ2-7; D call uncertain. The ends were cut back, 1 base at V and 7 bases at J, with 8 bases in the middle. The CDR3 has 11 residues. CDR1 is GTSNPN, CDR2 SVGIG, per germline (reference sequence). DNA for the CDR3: TGTGCCTGGAGTGATGTCGGGGAGCAGTACTTC. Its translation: CAWSDVGEQYF.

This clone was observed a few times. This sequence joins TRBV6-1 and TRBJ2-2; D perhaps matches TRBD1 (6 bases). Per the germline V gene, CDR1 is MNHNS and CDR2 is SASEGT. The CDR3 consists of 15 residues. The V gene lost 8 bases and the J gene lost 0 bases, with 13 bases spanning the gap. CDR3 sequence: CASGMDSANTGELFF. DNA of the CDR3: TGTGCCAGCGGTATGGACAGCGCGAACACCGGGGAGCTGTTTTTT.

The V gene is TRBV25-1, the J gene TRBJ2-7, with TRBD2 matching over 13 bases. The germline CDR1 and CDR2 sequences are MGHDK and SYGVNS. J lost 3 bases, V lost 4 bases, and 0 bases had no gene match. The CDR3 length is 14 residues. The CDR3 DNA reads TGTGCCAGCAGTGGGACTAGCGGGGGCTACGAGCAGTACTTC. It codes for CASSGTSGGYEQYF.

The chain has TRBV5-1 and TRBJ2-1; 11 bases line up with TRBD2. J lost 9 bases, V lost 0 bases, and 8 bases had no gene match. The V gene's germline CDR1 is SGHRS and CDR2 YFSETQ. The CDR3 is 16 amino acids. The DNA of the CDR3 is TGCGCCAGCAGCTTGGGGGCTAGCGGGGGGTTAACTGAGCAGTTCTTC. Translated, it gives CASSLGASGGLTEQFF. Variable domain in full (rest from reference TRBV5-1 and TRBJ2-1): KAGVTQTPRYLIKTRGQQVTLSCSPISGHRSVSWYQQTPGQGLQFLFEYFSETQRNKGNFPGRFSGRQFSNSRSEMNVSTLELGDSALYLCASSLGASGGLTEQFFGPGTRLTVL.